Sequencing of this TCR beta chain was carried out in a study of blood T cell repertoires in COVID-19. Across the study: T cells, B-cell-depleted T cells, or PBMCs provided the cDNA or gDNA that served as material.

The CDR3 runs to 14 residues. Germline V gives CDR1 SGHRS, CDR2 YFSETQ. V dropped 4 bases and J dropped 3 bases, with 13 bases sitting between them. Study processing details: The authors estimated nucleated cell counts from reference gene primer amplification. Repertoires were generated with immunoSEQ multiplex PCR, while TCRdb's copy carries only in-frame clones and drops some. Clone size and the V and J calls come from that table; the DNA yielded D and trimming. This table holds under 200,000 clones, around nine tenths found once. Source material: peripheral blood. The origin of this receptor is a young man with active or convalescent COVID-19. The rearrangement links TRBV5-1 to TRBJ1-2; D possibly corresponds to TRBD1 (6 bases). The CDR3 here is CASSNQGSDYGYTF. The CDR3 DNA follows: TGCGCCAGCAGCAATCAGGGGTCGGACTATGGCTACACCTTC.